The clone carrying this T cell receptor (beta chain) appeared many times. What it recognizes is unknown. This record belongs to a study of T cells after posttransplantation cyclophosphamide. Study observations and caveats: Later post-transplant blood repertoires were often dominated by donor CD8+ memory clones. Tissue-infiltrating T cells from skin or gut overlapped little with blood T cells. Recipient CMV seropositivity and CMV reactivation strongly tracked TRB clonality.

Trimming removed 5 bases from V and 4 bases from J; junction bases left unmatched: 19. The CDR3 length is 19 residues. Germline loops: CDR1 SGHVS, CDR2 FQNEAQ. Sequencing was performed with immunoSEQ multiplex PCR; in TCRdb, only in-frame clones are kept and a portion is missing. Found here are 30,000 to 40,000 clones, no singletons; the ten largest cover about 2.5%. This receptor was taken from a man aged 50 to 59 in good health, CMV-negative, and a related stem cell transplant donor. The gene calls are TRBV7-8 and TRBJ2-7; 11 bases align to TRBD2. The sequenced sample was PBMCs. CDR3 in amino acids: CASSPQTSGKSTRVYEQYF. As DNA, the CDR3 is TGTGCCAGCAGCCCACAGACTAGCGGGAAGTCCACTAGGGTATACGAGCAGTACTTC.